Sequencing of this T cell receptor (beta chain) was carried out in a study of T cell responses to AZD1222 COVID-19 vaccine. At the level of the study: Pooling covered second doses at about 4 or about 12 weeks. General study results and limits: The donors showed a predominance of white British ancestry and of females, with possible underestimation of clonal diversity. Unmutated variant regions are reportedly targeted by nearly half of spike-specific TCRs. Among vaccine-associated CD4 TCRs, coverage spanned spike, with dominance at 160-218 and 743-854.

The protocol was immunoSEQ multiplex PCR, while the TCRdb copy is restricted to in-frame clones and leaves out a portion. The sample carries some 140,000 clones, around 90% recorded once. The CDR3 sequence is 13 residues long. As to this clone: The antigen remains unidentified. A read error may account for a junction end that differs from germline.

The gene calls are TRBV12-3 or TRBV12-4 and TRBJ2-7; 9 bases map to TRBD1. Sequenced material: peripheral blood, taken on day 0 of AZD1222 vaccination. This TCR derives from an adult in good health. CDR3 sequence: CASSLRGTGICKF. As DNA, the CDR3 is TGTGCCAGCAGTTTACGCGGGACAGGGATCTGTAAATTC.